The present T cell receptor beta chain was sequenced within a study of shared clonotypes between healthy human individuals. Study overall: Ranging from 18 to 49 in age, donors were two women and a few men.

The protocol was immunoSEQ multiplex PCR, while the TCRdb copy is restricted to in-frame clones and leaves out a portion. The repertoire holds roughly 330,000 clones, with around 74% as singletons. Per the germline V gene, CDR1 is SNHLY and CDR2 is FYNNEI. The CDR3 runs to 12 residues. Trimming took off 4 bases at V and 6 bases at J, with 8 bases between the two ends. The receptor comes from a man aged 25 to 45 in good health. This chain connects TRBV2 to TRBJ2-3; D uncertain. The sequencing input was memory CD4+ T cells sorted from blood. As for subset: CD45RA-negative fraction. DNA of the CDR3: TGTGCCAGCAGTGTTGAAGGCGATACGCAGTATTTT. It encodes CASSVEGDTQYF.